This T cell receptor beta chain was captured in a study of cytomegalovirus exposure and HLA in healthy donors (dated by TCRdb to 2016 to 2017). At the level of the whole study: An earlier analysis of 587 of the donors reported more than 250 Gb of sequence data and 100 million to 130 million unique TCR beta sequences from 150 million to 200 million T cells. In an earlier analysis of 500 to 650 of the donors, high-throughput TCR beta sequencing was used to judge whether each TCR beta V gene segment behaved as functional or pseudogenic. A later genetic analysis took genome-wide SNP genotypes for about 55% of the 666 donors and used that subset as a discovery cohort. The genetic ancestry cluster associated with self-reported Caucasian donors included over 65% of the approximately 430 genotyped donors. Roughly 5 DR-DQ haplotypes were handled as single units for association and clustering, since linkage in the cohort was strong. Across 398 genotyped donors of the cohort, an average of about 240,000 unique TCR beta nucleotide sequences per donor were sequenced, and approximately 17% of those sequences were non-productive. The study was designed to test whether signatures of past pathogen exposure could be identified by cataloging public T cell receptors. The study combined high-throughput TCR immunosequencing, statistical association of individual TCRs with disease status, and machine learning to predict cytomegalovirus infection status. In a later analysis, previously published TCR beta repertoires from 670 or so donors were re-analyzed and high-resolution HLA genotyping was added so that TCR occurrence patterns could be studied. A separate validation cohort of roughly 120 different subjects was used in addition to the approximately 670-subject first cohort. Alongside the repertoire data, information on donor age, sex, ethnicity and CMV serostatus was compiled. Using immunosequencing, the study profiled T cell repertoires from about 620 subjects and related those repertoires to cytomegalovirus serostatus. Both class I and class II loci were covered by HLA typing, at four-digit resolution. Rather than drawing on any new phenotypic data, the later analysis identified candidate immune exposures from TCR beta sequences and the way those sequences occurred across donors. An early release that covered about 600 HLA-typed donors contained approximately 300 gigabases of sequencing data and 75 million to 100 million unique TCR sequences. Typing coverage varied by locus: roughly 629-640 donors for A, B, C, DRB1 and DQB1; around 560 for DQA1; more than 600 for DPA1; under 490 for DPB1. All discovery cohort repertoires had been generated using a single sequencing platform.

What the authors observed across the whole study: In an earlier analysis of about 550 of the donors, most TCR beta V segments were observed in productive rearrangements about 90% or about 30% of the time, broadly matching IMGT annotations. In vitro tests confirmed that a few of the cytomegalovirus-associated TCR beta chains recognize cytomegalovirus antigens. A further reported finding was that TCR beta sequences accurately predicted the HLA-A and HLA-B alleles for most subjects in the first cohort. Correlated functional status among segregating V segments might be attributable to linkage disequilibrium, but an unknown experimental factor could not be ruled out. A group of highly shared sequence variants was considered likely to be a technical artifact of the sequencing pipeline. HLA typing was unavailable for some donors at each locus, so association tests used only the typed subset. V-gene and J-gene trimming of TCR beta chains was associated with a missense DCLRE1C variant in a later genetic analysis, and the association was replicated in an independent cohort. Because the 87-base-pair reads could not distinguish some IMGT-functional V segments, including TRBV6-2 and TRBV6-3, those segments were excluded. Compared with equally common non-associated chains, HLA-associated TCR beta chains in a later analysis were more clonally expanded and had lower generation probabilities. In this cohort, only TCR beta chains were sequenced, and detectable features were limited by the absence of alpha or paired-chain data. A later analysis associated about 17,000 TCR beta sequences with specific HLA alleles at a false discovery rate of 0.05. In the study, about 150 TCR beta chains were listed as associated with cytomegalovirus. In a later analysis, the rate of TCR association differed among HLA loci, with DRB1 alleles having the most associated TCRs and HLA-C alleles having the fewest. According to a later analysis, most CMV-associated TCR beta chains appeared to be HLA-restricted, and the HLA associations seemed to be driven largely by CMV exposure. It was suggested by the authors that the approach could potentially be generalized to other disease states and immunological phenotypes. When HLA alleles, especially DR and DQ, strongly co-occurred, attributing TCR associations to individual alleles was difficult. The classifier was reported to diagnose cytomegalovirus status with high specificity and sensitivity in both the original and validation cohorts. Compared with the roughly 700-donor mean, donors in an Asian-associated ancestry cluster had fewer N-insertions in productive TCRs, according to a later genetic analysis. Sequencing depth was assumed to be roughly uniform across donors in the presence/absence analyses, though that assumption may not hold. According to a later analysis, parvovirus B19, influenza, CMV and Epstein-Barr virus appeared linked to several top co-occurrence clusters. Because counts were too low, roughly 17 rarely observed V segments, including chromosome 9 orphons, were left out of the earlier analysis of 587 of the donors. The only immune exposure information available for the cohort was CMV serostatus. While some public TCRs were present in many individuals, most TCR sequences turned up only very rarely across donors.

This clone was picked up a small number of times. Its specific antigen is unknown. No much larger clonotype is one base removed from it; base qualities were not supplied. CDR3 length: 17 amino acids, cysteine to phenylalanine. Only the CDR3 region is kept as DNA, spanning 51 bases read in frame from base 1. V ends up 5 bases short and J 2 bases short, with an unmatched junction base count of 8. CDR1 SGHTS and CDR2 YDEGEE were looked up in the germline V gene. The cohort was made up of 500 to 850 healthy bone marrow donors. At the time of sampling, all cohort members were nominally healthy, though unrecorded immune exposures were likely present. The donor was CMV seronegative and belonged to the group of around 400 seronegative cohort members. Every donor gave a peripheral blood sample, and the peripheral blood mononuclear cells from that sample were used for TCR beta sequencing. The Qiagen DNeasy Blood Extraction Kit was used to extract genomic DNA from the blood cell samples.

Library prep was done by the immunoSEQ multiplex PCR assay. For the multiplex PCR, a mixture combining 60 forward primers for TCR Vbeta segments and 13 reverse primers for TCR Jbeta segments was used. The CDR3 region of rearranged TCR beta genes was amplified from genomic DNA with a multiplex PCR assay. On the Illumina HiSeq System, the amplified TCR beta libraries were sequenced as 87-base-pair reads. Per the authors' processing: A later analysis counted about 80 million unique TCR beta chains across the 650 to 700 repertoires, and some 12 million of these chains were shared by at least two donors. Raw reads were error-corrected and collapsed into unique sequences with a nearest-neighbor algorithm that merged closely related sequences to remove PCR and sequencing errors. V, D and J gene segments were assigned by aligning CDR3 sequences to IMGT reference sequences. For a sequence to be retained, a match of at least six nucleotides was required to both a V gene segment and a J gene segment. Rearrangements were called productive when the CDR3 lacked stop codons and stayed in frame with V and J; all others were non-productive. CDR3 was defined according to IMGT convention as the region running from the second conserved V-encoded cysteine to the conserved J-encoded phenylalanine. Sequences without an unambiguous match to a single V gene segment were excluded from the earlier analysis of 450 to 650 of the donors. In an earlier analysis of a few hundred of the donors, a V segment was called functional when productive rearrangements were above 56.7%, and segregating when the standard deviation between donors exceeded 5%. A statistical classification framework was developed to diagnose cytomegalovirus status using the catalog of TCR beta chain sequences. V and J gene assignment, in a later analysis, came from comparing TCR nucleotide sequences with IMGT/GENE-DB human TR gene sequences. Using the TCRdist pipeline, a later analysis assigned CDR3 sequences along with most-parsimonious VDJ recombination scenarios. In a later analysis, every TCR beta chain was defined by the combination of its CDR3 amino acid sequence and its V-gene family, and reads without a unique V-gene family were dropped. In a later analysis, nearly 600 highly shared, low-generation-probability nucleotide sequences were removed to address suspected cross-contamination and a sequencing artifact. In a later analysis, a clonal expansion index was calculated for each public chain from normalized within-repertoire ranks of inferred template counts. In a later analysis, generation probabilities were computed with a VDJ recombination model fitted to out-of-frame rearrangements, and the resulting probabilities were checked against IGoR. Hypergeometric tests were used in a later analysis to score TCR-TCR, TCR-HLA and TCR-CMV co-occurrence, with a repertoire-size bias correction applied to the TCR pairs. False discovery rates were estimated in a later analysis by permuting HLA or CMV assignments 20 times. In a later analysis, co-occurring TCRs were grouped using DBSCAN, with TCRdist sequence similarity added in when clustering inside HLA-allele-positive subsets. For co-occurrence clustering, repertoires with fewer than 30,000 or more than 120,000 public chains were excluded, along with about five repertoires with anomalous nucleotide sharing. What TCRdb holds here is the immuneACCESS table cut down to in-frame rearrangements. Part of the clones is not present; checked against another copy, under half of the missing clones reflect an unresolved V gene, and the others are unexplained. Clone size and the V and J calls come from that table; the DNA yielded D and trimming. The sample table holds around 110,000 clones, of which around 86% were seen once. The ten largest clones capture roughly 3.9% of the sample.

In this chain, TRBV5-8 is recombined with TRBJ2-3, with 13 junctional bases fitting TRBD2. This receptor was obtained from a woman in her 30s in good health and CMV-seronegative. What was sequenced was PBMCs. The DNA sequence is TGTGCCAGCAGTTTTGGAGGGACTAGCGGGACCACAGATACGCAGTATTTT. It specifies CASSFGGTSGTTDTQYF.